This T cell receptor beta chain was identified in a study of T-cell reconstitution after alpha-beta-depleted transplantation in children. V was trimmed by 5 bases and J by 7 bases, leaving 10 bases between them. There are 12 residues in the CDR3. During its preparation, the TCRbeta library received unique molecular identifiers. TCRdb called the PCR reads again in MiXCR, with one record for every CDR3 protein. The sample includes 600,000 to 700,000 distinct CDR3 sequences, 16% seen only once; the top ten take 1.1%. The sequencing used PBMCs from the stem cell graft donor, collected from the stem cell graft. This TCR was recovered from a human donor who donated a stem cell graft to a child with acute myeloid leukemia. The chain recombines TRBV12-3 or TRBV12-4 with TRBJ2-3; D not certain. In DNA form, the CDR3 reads TGTGCCAGCAGTCCCTCACGCTATACGCAGTATTTT. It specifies CASSPSRYTQYF.